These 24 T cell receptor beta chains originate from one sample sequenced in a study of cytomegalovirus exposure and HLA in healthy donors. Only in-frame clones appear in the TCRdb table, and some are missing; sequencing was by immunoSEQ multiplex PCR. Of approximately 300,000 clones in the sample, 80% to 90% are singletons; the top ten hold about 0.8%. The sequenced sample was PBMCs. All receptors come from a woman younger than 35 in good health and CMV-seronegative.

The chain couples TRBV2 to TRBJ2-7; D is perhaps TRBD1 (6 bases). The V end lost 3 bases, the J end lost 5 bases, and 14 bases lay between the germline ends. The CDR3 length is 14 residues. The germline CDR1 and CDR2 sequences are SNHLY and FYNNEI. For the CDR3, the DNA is TGTGCCAGCAGTGATATGTACAGGGCAGACGAGCAGTACTTC. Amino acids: CASSDMYRADEQYF.

The CDR3 DNA is TGCGCCAGCAGCTTGCGCGGACTAGCGGGAGGGGAAGAGACCCAGTACTTC. Amino acids: CASSLRGLAGGEETQYF. The chain uses TRBV5-1 and TRBJ2-5; 15 bases line up with TRBD2. This CDR3 spans 17 amino acids. Trimming removed 1 base from V and 3 bases from J; junction bases left unmatched: 4. CDR1 and CDR2 (germline): SGHRS, YFSETQ.

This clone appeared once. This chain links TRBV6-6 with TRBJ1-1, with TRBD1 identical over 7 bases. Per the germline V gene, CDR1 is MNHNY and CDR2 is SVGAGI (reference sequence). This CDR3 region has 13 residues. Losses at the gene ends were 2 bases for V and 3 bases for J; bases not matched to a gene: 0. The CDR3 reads CASSYDRDTEAFF. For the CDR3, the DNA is TGTGCCAGCAGTTACGACAGGGACACTGAAGCTTTCTTT.

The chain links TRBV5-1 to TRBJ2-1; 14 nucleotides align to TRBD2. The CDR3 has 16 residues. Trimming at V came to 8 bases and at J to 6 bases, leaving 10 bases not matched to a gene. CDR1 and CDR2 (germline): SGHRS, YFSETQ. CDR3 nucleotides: TGCGCCAGTACGACTAGCGGGAGGGCCTCAGGCAATGAGCAGTTCTTC. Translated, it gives CASTTSGRASGNEQFF. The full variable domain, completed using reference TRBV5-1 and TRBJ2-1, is KAGVTQTPRYLIKTRGQQVTLSCSPISGHRSVSWYQQTPGQGLQFLFEYFSETQRNKGNFPGRFSGRQFSNSRSEMNVSTLELGDSALYLCASTTSGRASGNEQFFGPGTRLTVL.

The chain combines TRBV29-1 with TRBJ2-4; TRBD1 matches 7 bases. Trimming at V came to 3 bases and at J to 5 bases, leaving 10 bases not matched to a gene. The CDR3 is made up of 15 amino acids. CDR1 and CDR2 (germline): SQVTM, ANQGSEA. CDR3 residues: CSVEGTDRDQNIQYF. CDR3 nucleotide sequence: TGCAGCGTTGAGGGGACAGACCGGGACCAAAACATTCAGTACTTC.

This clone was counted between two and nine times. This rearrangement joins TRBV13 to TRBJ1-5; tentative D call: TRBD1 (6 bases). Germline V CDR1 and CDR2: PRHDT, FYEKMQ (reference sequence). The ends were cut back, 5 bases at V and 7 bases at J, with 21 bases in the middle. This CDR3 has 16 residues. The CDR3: CASSPADGQHRQPQHF. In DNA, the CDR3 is TGTGCCAGCAGCCCCGCGGATGGACAGCACAGACAGCCCCAGCATTTT. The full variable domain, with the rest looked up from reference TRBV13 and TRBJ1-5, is AAGVIQSPRHLIKEKRETATLKCYPIPRHDTVYWYQQGPGQDPQFLISFYEKMQSDKGSIPDRFSAQQFSDYHSELNMSSLELGDSALYFCASSPADGQHRQPQHFGDGTRLSIL.

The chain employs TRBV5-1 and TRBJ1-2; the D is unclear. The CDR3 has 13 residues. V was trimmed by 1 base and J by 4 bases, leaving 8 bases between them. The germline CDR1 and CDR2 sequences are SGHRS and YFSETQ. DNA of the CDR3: TGCGCCAGCAGCTTGCTGGGGAGCTATGGCTACACCTTC. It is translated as CASSLLGSYGYTF.

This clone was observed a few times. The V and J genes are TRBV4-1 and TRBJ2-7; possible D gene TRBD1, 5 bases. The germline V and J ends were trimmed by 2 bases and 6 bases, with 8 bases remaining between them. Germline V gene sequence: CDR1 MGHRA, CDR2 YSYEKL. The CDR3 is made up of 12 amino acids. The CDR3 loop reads CASSQRDSEQYF. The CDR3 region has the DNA TGCGCCAGCAGCCAACGAGACAGCGAGCAGTACTTC.

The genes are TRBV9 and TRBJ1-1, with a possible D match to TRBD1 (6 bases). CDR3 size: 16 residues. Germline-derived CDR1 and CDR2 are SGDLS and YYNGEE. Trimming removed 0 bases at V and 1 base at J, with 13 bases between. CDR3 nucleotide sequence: TGTGCCAGCAGCGTAGGTATCGGACAGACGAACACTGAAGCTTTCTTT. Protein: CASSVGIGQTNTEAFF.

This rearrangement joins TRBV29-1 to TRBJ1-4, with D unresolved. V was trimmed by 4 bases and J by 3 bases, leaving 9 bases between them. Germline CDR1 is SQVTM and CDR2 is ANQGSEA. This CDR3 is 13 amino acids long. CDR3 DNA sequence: TGCAGCGTTGGAGGTGGCCCTAATGAAAAACTGTTTTTT. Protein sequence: CSVGGGPNEKLFF.

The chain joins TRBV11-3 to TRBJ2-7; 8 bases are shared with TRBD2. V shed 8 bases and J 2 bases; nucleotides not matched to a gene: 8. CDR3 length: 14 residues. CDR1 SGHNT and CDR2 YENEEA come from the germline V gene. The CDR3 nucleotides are TGTGCCAGCCTAGAGCGGGAGACTCCCTACGAGCAGTACTTC. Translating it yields CASLERETPYEQYF.

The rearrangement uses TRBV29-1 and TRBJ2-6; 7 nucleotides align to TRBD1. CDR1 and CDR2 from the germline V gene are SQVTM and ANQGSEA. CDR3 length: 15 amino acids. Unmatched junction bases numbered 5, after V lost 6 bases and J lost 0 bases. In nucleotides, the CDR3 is TGCAGCGTAGCAGGGACAGACTCTGGGGCCAACGTCCTGACTTTC. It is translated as CSVAGTDSGANVLTF. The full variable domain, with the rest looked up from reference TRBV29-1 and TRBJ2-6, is SAVISQKPSRDICQRGTSLTIQCQVDSQVTMMFWYRQQPGQSLTLIATANQGSEATYESGFVIDKFPISRPNLTFSTLTVSNMSPEDSSIYLCSVAGTDSGANVLTFGAGSRLTVL.

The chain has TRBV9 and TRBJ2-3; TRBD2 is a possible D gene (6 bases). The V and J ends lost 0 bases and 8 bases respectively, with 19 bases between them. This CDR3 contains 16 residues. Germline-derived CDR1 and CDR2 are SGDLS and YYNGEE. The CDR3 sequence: CASSVGQVNLGGTQYF. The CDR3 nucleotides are TGTGCCAGCAGCGTAGGGCAGGTGAACCTCGGGGGTACGCAGTATTTT.

The CDR3 nucleotides are TGTGCCAGCAGCTTGGCGCCTAGCGGCTCCTACGAGCAGTACTTC. Protein product: CASSLAPSGSYEQYF. This chain uses TRBV5-5 with TRBJ2-7, with TRBD2 identical over 7 bases. The CDR3 totals 15 residues. J lost 0 bases, V lost 0 bases, and 3 bases had no gene match. The V gene's germline CDR1 is SGHKS and CDR2 YYEKEE (reference sequence).

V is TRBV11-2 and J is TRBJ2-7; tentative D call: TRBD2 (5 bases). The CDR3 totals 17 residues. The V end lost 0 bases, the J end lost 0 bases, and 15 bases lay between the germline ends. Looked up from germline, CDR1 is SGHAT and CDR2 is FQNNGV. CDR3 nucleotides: TGTGCCAGCAGCTTAGATCGAGGGAGCTTGAGCTCCTACGAGCAGTACTTC. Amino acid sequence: CASSLDRGSLSSYEQYF.

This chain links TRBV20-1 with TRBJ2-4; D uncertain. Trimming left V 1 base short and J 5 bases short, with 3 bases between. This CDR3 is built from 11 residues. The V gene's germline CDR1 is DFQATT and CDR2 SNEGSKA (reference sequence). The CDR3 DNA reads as TGCAGTGCTAGAGCGGAAAACATTCAGTACTTC. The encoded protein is CSARAENIQYF.

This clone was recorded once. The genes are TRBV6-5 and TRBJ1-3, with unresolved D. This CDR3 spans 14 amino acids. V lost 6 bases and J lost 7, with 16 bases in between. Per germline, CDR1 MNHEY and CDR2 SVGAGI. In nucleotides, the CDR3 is TGTGCCAGCAGCCTTACTACTACCCCTAACACCATATATTTT. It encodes CASSLTTTPNTIYF.

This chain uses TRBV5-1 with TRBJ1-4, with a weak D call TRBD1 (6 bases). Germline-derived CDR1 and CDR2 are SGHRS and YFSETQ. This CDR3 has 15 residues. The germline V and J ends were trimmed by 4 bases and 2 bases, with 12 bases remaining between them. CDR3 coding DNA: TGCGCCAGCAGCGGTCAACAGGGTACTAATGAAAAACTGTTTTTT. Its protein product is CASSGQQGTNEKLFF.

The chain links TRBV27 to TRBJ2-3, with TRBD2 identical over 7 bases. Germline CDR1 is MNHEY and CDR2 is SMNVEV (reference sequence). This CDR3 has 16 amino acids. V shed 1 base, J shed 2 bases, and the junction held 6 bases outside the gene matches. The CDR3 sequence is CASSLFGGLDTDTQYF. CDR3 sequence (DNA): TGTGCCAGCAGTTTATTTGGAGGACTAGACACAGATACGCAGTATTTT.

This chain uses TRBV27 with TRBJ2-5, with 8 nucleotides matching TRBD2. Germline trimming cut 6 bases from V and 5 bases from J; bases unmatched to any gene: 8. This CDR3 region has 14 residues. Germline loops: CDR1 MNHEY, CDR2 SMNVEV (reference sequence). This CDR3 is CASSPGGPGETQYF. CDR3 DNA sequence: TGTGCCAGCAGCCCGGGAGGGCCGGGGGAGACCCAGTACTTC.

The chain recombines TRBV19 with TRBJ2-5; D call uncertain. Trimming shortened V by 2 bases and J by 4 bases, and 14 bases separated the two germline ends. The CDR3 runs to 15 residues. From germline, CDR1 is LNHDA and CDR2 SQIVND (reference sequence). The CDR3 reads CASSIKVRVGETQYF. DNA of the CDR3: TGTGCCAGTAGTATAAAAGTCCGGGTAGGAGAGACCCAGTACTTC.

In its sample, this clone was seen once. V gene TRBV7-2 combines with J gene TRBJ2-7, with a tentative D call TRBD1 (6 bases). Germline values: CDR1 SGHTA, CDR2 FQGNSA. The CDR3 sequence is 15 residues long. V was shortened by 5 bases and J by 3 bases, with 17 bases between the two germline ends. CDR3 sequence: CASSAKGDSFYEQYF. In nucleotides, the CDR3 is TGTGCCAGCAGCGCAAAGGGGGATTCTTTCTACGAGCAGTACTTC.

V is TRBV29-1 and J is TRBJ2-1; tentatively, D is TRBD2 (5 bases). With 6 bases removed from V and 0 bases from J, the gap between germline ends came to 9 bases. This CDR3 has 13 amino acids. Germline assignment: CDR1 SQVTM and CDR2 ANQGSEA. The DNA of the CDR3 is TGCAGCGTGAGGGCCAGCTCCTACAATGAGCAGTTCTTC. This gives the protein CSVRASSYNEQFF.

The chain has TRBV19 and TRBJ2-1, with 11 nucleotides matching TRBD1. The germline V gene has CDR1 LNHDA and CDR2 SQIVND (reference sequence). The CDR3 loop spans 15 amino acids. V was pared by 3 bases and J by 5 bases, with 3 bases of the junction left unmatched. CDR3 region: CASSIGTGGHNEQFF. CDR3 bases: TGTGCCAGTAGTATTGGGACAGGGGGTCACAATGAGCAGTTCTTC.